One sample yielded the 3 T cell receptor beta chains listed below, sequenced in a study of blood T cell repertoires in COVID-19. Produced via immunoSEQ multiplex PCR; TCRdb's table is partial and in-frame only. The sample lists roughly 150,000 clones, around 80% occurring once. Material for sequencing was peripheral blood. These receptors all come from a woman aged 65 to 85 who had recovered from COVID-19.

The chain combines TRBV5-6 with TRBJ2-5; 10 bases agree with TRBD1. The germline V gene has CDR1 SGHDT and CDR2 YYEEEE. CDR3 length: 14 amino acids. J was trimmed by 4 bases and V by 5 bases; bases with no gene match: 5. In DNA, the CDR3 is TGTGCCAGCAGGCCGACAGGGGGCGGAGAGACCCAGTACTTC. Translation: CASRPTGGGETQYF.

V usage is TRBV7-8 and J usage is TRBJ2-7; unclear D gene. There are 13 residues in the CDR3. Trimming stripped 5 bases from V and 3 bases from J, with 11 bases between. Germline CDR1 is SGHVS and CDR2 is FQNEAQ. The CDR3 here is CASSPRSRYEQYF. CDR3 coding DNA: TGTGCCAGCAGCCCCCGGAGTCGCTACGAGCAGTACTTC.

DNA of the CDR3: TGTGCCAGCAGCGCCCCCTACGGAGGGTCCCAGTACTTC. Amino acid sequence: CASSAPYGGSQYF. The V and J genes are TRBV7-2 and TRBJ2-5, with D maybe TRBD2 (6 bases). In germline, CDR1 is SGHTA, CDR2 FQGNSA. V was cut by 5 bases and J by 9 bases, with 16 bases left in between. The CDR3 spans 13 residues.